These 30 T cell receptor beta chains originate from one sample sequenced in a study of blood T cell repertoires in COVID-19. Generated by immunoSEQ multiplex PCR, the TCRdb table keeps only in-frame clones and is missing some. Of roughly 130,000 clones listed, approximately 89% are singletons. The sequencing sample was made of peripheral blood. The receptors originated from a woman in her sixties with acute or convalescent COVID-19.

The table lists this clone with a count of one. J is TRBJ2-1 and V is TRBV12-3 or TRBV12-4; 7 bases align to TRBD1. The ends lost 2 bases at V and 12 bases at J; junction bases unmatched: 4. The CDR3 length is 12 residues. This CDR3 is CASSLSRDRQFF. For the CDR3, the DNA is TGTGCCAGCAGTTTAAGCCGGGACAGGCAGTTCTTC.

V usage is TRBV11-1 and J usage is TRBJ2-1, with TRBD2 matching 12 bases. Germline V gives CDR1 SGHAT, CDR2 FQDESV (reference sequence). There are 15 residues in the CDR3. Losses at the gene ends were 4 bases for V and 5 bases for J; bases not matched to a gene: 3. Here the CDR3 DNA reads TGTGCCAGCAGCTCCCTAGCGGGAGGGAACAATGAGCAGTTCTTC. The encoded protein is CASSSLAGGNNEQFF.

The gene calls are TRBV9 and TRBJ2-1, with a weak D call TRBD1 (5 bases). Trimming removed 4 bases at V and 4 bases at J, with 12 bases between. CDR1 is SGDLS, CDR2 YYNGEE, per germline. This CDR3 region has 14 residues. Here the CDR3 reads CASSPEGEYNEQFF. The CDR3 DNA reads TGTGCCAGCAGCCCAGAAGGGGAATACAATGAGCAGTTCTTC.

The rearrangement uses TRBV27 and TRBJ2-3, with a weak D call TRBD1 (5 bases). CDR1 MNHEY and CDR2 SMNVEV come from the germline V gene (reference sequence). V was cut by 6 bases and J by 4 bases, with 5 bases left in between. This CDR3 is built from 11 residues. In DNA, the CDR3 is TGTGCCAGCAGCAGGGCAGATACGCAGTATTTT. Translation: CASSRADTQYF.

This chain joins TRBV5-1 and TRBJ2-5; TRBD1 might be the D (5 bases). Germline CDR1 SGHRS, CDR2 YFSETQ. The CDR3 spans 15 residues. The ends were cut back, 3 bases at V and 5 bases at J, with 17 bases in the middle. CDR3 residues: CASSSLGRAGETQYF. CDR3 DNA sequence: TGCGCCAGCAGCTCCCTGGGCAGGGCAGGGGAGACCCAGTACTTC.

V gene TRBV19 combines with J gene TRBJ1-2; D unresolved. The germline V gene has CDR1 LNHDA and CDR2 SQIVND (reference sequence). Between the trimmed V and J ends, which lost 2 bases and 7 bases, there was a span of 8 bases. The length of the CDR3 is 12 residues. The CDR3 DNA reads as TGTGCCAGTAGTATATCGGGGTTTGGCTACACCTTC. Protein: CASSISGFGYTF.

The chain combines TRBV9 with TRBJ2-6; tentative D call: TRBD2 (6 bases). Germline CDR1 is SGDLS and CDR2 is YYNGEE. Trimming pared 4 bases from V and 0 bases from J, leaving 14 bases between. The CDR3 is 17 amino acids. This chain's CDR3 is CASSLDGGYSGANVLTF. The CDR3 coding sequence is TGTGCCAGCAGCTTAGACGGGGGTTACTCTGGGGCCAACGTCCTGACTTTC.

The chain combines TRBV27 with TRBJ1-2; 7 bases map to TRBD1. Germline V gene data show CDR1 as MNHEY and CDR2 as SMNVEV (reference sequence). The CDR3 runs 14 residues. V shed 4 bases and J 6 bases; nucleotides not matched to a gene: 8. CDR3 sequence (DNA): TGTGCCAGCAGTTCCGGGACAGTTAATAATGGCTACACCTTC. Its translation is CASSSGTVNNGYTF.

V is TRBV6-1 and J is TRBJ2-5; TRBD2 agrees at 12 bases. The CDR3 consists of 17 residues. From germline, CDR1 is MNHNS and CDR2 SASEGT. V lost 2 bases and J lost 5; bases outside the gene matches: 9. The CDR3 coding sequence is TGTGCCAGCAGTGAACTAGCGGGAGGGCTAGGGTTGGAGACCCAGTACTTC. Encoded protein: CASSELAGGLGLETQYF.

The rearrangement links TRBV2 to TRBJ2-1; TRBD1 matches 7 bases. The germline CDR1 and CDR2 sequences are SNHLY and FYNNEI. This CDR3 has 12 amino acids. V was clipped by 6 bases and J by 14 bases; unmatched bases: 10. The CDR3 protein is CASSGQELREFF. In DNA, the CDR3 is TGTGCCAGCAGCGGACAGGAACTTCGCGAGTTCTTC.

The CDR3 DNA is TGTGCCAGTAGTCAACAGGGAATGAGGAAGTCAGGCTACACCTTC. Amino acid sequence: CASSQQGMRKSGYTF. The chain has TRBV19 and TRBJ1-2, with D maybe TRBD1 (6 bases). The V end was cut by 5 bases, the J end by 8 bases, with 21 bases between. This CDR3 spans 15 amino acids. Germline loops: CDR1 LNHDA, CDR2 SQIVND (reference sequence). The full variable domain, with the rest looked up from reference TRBV19 and TRBJ1-2, is DGGITQSPKYLFRKEGQNVTLSCEQNLNHDAMYWYRQDPGQGLRLIYYSQIVNDFQKGDIAEGYSVSREKKESFPLTVTSAQKNPTAFYLCASSQQGMRKSGYTFGSGTRLTVV.

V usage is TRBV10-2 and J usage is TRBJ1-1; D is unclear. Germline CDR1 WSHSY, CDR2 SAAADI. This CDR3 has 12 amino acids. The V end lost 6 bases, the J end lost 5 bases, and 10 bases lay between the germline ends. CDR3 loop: CASRAGRTEAFF. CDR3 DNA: TGCGCCAGCAGAGCGGGGAGGACTGAAGCTTTCTTT.

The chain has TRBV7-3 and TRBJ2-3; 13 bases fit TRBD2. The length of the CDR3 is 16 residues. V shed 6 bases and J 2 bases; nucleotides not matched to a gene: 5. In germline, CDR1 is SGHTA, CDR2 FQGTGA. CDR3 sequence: CASSQGLAGYTDTQYF. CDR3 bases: TGTGCCAGCAGTCAGGGACTAGCGGGGTACACAGATACGCAGTATTTT.

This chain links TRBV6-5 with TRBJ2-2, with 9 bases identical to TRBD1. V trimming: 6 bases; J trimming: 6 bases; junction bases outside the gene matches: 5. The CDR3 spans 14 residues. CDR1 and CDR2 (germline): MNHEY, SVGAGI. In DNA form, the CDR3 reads TGTGCCAGCAGGGACAGGGGAAGGGCCGGGGAGCTGTTTTTT. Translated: CASRDRGRAGELFF.

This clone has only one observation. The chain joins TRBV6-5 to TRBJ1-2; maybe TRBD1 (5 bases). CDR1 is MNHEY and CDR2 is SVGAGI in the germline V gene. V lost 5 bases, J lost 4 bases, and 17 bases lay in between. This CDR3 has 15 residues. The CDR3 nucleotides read TGTGCCAGCAGTACCCTGACGGGGGAGGGCTATGGCTACACCTTC. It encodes CASSTLTGEGYGYTF.

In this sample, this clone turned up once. The CDR3 is CASSSTGNTGELFF. As DNA, the CDR3 is TGTGCCAGTAGTAGTACCGGGAACACCGGGGAGCTGTTTTTT. This chain links TRBV19 with TRBJ2-2; D call uncertain. The V end lost 4 bases, the J end lost 1 base, and 7 bases lay between the germline ends. Germline CDR1 LNHDA, CDR2 SQIVND (reference sequence). The CDR3 has 14 amino acids.

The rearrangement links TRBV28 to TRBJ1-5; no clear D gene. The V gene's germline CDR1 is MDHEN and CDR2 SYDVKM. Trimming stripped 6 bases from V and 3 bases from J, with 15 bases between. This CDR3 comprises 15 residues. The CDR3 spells CASRPAGSSNQPQHF. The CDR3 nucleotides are TGTGCCAGCAGACCCGCCGGGTCATCCAATCAGCCCCAGCATTTT.

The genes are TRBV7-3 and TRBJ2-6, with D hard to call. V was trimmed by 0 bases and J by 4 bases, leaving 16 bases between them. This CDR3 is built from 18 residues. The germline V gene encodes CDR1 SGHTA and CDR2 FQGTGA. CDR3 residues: CASSLTPDISGGANVLTF. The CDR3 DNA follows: TGTGCCAGCAGCTTAACTCCAGATATCTCTGGCGGGGCCAACGTCCTGACTTTC.

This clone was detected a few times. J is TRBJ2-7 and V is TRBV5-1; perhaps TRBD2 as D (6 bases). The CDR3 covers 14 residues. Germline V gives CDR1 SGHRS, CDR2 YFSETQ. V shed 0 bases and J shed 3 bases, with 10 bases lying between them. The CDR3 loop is CASSLGLGYYEQYF. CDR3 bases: TGCGCCAGCAGCTTGGGACTAGGCTACTACGAGCAGTACTTC.

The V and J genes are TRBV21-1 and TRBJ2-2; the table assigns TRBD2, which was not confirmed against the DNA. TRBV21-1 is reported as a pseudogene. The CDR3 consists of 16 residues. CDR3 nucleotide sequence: TGTGCCAGCAGCATTCGCGGTAAGGAATCCACCGGGGAGCTGTTTTTT. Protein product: CASSIRGKESTGELFF.

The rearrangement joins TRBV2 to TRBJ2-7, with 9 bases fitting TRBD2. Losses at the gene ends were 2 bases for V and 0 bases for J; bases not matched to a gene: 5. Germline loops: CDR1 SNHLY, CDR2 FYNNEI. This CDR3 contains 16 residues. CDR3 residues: CASSEQTSGFSYEQYF. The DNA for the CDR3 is TGTGCCAGCAGTGAACAGACTAGCGGCTTCTCCTACGAGCAGTACTTC.

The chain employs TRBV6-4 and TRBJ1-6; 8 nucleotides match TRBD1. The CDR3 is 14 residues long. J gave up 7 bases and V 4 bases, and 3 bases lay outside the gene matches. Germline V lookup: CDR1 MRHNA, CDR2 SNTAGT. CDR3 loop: CASSVGTGNSPLHF. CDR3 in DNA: TGTGCCAGCAGTGTCGGGACAGGAAATTCACCCCTCCACTTT.

The CDR3 nucleotides read TGTGCCAGTATAGGCCGCCTGGGGGCTCTGAACACTGAAGCTTTCTTT. Its protein product is CASIGRLGALNTEAFF. This sequence joins TRBV19 and TRBJ1-1; D is perhaps TRBD1 (6 bases). The ends were cut back, 7 bases at V and 0 bases at J, with 18 bases in the middle. CDR3 length: 16 amino acids. CDR1 is LNHDA, CDR2 SQIVND, per germline (reference sequence).

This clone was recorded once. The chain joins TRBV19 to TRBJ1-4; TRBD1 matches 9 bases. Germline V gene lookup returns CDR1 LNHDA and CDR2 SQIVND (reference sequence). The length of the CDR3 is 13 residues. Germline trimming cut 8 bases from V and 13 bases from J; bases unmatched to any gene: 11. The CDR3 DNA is TGTGCCAGTCGCGGGACAGGGTCTTATAGACTGTTTTTT. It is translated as CASRGTGSYRLFF.

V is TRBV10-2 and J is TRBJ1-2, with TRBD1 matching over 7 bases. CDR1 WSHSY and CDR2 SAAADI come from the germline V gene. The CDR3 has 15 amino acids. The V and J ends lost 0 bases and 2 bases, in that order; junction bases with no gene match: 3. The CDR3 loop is CASSESTGQNYGYTF. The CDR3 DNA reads TGCGCCAGCAGTGAGTCGACGGGACAGAACTATGGCTACACCTTC.

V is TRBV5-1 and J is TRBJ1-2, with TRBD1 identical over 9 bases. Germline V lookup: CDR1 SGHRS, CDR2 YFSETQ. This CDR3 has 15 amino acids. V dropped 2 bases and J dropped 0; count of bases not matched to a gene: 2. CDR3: CASSLRQGANYGYTF. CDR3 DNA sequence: TGCGCCAGCAGCTTACGACAGGGGGCTAACTATGGCTACACCTTC.

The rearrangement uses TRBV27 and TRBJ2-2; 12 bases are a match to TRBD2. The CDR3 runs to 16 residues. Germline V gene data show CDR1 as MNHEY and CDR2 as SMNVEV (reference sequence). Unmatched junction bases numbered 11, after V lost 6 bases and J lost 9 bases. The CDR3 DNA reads TGTGCCAGCAGCTTGACTAGCGGGAGAAGTATCCGGGAGCTGTTTTTT. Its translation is CASSLTSGRSIRELFF.

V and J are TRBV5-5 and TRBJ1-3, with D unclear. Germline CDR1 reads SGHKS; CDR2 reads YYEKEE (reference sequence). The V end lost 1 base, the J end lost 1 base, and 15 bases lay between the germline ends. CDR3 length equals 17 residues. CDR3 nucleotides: TGTGCCAGCAGCTTGACGAACCAGGCGTTTTCTGGAAACACCATATATTTT. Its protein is CASSLTNQAFSGNTIYF.

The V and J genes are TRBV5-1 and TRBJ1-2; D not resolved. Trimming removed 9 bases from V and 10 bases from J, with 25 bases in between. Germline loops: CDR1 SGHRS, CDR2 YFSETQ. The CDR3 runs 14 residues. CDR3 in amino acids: CATSSPGSQRDYTF. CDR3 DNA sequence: TGCGCCACAAGCTCACCCGGGTCCCAGAGGGACTACACCTTC.

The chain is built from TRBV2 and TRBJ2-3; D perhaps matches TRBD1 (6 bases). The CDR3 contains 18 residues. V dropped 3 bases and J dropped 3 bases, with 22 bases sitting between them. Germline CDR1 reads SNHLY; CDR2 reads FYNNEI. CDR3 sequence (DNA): TGTGCCAGCAGTGATTCGCCCGAACAGGGAGTGAGGACAGATACGCAGTATTTT. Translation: CASSDSPEQGVRTDTQYF. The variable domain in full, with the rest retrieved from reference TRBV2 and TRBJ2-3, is EPEVTQTPSHQVTQMGQEVILRCVPISNHLYFYWYRQILGQKVEFLVSFYNNEISEKSEIFDDQFSVERPDGSNFTLKIRSTKLEDSAMYFCASSDSPEQGVRTDTQYFGPGTRLTVL.